This T cell receptor beta chain was observed in a study of response to subunit inactivated influenza vaccine. The germline V and J ends were trimmed by 3 bases and 6 bases, with 15 bases remaining between them. The CDR3 length is 14 residues. This clonotype has a handful of counts. In TCRdb, the RT-PCR reads were re-called with MiXCR into one record per CDR3 protein. In the table there are a few hundred thousand distinct CDR3 sequences, 12% to 15% of which are singletons. The sample here was PBMCs from blood, taken approximately 12 days after vaccination. This receptor was identified in a man between 45 and 60 years old who received an inactivated influenza vaccine. The chain links TRBV12-3 or TRBV12-4 to TRBJ2-7, with D perhaps assigned TRBD1 or TRBD2 (6 bases each). CDR3 sequence reads: CASSFVTGGAEQYF. CDR3 DNA sequence: TGTGCCAGCAGTTTCGTGACAGGCGGGGCCGAGCAGTACTTC.